This TCR beta chain comes out of a study of blood T cells in healthy people across ages. In this sample, this clonotype turned up a few times. Its antigen is unknown. Overall study results and limits: Estimated diversity across one million T cells was deemed an underestimate.

This CDR3 region has 12 residues. V dropped 5 bases and J dropped 4 bases, with 7 bases sitting between them. From germline, CDR1 is KGHDR and CDR2 SFDVKD. Sample-barcoded 5' priming and a J-beta primer mix drove a second PCR of roughly 6 to 12 cycles. TCRdb re-called the 5' RACE reads through MiXCR, storing one row per CDR3 protein. Of around 900,000 distinct CDR3 sequences in the sample, 29% were seen once. The source material was blood. This clonotype was obtained from a woman aged 80 or over in good health. This chain connects TRBV24-1 to TRBJ1-2; D gene uncertain. The CDR3 loop is CATSAGPYGYTF. CDR3 sequence (DNA): TGTGCCACCAGTGCCGGGCCCTATGGCTACACCTTC.